These T cell receptor beta chains were read from a single sample in a study of blood T cell repertoires in COVID-19. Using immunoSEQ multiplex PCR, the repertoire was profiled, and TCRdb retains in-frame clones only, with some absent. The table has about 90,000 clones, around 88% seen once. The sequenced sample was peripheral blood. Receptors originate from a man aged 55 to 70 with acute or convalescent COVID-19. Both conserved end residues are part of each CDR3. D genes are given only for firm matches. Size values are once, few and many counts, or a class for expanded clones, and some rows have none.

D	J	V	size	CDR3	DNA
-	TRBJ2-5	TRBV5-1	-	CASSLNTGDGETQYF	TGCGCCAGCAGCTTAAACACGGGGGACGGGGAGACCCAGTACTTC
-	TRBJ2-1	TRBV15	-	CATSSRGVSYNEQFF	TGTGCCACCAGCAGTCGGGGAGTATCCTACAATGAGCAGTTCTTC
TRBD1	TRBJ1-6	TRBV30	-	CAWSGPGTDFNSPLHF	TGTGCCTGGAGTGGCCCCGGGACAGACTTTAATTCACCCCTCCACTTT
TRBD1	TRBJ1-2	TRBV24-1	-	CATQGALNYGYTF	TGTGCCACTCAGGGGGCCCTTAACTATGGCTACACCTTC
-	TRBJ2-2	TRBV7-2	-	CASSLAGGTLTGELFF	TGTGCCAGCAGCTTAGCGGGCGGGACCCTCACCGGGGAGCTGTTTTTT
TRBD1	TRBJ1-1	TRBV5-4	-	CASSLDTGGEAFF	TGTGCCAGCAGCTTGGATACAGGGGGGGAAGCTTTCTTT
-	TRBJ2-7	TRBV6-7	-	CASSPSRDYLSYEQYF	TGTGCCAGCAGTCCCTCCCGGGATTATCTCTCCTACGAGCAGTACTTC
TRBD1	TRBJ2-2	TRBV18	-	CASSPRQDRGFTGELFF	TGTGCCAGCTCACCAAGGCAAGACAGGGGATTCACCGGGGAGCTGTTTTTT
-	TRBJ2-3	TRBV19	-	CASSTLATRGTDTQYF	TGTGCCAGTAGTACCCTAGCGACCAGGGGGACAGATACGCAGTATTTT
-	TRBJ2-7	TRBV27	-	CASSLSVSGTSSYEQYF	TGTGCCAGCAGTTTATCGGTTTCAGGGACAAGCTCCTACGAGCAGTACTTC
-	TRBJ1-2	TRBV19	once	CASRTPDYGYTF	TGTGCCAGCCGGACACCGGACTATGGCTACACCTTC
TRBD2	TRBJ2-5	TRBV19	-	CASSPRLAGQETQYF	TGTGCCAGTAGTCCCCGACTAGCGGGGCAAGAGACCCAGTACTTC
-	TRBJ2-7	TRBV6-5	few	CASKRVQSSYEQYF	TGTGCCAGCAAGAGGGTACAGTCGTCCTACGAGCAGTACTTC
-	TRBJ2-1	TRBV20-1	-	CSANTKFF	TGCAGTGCTAACACCAAGTTCTTC
-	TRBJ1-5	TRBV6-5	few	CASSSDRGGPQHF	TGTGCCAGCAGTTCAGACCGGGGTGGGCCCCAGCATTTT
TRBD2	TRBJ2-7	TRBV2	-	CASSFLAGGIEQYF	TGTGCCAGCAGTTTTCTAGCGGGGGGCATCGAGCAGTACTTC
-	TRBJ1-6	TRBV5-1	-	CASREGNGNSPLHF	TGCGCCAGCAGGGAGGGGAATGGGAATTCACCCCTCCACTTT
-	TRBJ1-3	TRBV6-2/TRBV6-3	-	CASSGTPDSGNTIYF	TGTGCCAGTAGTGGGACACCCGACTCTGGAAACACCATATATTTT
-	TRBJ1-2	TRBV29-1	-	CSVPTGIVSYTF	TGCAGCGTCCCAACAGGGATAGTTAGCTACACCTTC
TRBD1	TRBJ1-1	TRBV29-1	-	CSADRGGEAFF	TGCAGCGCTGACAGGGGTGGTGAAGCTTTCTTT
TRBD2	TRBJ2-5	TRBV30	-	CAWSAKGLAGLLGETQYF	TGTGCCTGGAGTGCCAAGGGACTAGCGGGGCTTTTGGGGGAGACCCAGTACTTC
-	TRBJ2-5	TRBV5-1	-	CASSPREGQKTQYF	TGCGCCAGCAGCCCCAGGGAAGGGCAGAAGACCCAGTACTTC
-	TRBJ1-6	TRBV27	few	CASKGRANNSPLHF	TGTGCCAGCAAGGGCAGGGCCAATAATTCACCCCTCCACTTT
TRBD2	TRBJ2-1	TRBV7-2	-	CASSPQRGYNEQFF	TGTGCCAGCAGTCCCCAGCGGGGTTACAATGAGCAGTTCTTC
-	TRBJ2-5	TRBV7-2	-	CASSLGALGGETQYF	TGTGCCAGCAGCTTAGGGGCTCTAGGAGGAGAGACCCAGTACTTC
-	TRBJ1-5	TRBV10-1	-	CASSDRVQPQHF	TGCGCCAGCAGTGATCGGGTTCAGCCCCAGCATTTT